Described below is a single T cell receptor (beta chain) sequence and its context. This sample is part of a study of T cells in Graves' hyperthyroidism and ophthalmopathy. Researchers took RNA transcripts and amplified the TCR beta CDR3 regions from them. TCR CDR3 underwent first-round RT-PCR with the HTBI primer set. TCRdb reanalysed the multiplex PCR reads using MiXCR and keeps one entry per CDR3 protein. This table has approximately 870,000 distinct CDR3 sequences, about 38% appearing once. V shed 5 bases and J shed 7 bases, with 11 bases lying between them. The CDR3 runs 12 residues. Sequenced sample: blood. The chain carries TRBV12-3 or TRBV12-4 and TRBJ2-5, with D possibly being TRBD2 (6 bases). The TCR comes from a man between 18 and 29 years old with Graves' hyperthyroidism. CDR3 amino acids: CASSRDLGTQYF. DNA of the CDR3: TGTGCCAGCAGTCGGGACTTGGGGACCCAGTACTTC.